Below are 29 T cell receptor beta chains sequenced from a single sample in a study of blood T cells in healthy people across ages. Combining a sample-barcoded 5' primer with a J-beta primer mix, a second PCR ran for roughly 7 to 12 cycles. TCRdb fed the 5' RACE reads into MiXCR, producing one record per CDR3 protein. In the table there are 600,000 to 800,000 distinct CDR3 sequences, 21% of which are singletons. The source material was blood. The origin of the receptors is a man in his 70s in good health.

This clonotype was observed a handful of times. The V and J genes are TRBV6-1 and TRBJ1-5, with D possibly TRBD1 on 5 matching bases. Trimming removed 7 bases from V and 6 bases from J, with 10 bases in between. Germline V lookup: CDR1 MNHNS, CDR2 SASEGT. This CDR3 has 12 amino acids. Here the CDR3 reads CASMGEVQPQHF. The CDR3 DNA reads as TGTGCCAGCATGGGGGAGGTTCAGCCCCAGCATTTT.

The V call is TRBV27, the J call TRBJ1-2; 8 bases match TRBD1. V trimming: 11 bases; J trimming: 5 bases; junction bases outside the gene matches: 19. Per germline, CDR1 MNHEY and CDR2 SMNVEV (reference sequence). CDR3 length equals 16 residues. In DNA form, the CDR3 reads TGTGCCGGGGGGCCGGGGACGGCAGGGGGCGCGTATGGCTACACCTTC. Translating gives CAGGPGTAGGAYGYTF.

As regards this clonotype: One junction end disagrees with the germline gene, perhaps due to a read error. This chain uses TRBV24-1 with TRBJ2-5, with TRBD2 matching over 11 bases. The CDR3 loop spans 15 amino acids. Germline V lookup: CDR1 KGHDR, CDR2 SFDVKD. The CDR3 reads CATSDFSGGAYEQSF. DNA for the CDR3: TGTGCCACCAGTGATTTTAGCGGGGGGGCGTATGAGCAGTCCTTC.

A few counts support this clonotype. The CDR3 sequence: CATSVDRGPYEQYF. The CDR3 nucleotides read TGTGCCACCAGCGTGGACAGGGGCCCCTACGAGCAGTACTTC. The V gene is TRBV15, the J gene TRBJ2-5; 9 bases are shared with TRBD1. The DNA end favors TRBJ2-7, so the J call may be wrong. Per the germline V gene, CDR1 is LNHNV and CDR2 is YYDKDF (reference sequence). The CDR3 has 14 amino acids.

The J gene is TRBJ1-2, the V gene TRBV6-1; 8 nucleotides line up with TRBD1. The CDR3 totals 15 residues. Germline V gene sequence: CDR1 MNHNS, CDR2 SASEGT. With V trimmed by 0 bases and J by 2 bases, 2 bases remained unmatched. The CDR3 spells CASSEANRGNYGYTF. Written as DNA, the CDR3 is TGTGCCAGCAGTGAAGCAAACAGGGGGAACTATGGCTACACCTTC.

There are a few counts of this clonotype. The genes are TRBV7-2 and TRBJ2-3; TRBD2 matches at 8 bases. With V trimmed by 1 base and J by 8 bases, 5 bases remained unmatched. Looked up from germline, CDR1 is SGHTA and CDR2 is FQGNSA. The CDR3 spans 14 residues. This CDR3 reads CASSLVAGGGTQYF. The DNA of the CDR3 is TGTGCCAGCAGCTTAGTGGCGGGAGGAGGTACGCAGTATTTT.

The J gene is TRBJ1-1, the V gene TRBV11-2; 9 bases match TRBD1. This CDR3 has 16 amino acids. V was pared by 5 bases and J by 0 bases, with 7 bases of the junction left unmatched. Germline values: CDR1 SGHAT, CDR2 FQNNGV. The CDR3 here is CASSLTGGGMNTEAFF. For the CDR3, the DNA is TGTGCCAGCAGCCTGACAGGGGGAGGCATGAACACTGAAGCTTTCTTT.

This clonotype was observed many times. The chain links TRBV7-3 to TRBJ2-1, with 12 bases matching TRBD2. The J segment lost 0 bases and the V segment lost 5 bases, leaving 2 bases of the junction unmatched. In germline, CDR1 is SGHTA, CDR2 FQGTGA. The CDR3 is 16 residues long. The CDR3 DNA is TGTGCCAGCAGCCAGACTAGCGGGAGCTCCTACAATGAGCAGTTCTTC. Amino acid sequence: CASSQTSGSSYNEQFF.

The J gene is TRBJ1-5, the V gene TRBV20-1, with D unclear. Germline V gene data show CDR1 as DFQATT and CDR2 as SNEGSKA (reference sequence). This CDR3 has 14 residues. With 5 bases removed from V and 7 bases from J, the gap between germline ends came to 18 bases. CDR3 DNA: TGCAGTGCTGCTGGGCCGGGTGCCGGACAGCCCCAGCATTTT. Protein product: CSAAGPGAGQPQHF.

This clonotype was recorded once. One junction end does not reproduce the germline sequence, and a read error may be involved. The CDR3 DNA reads TGTGCCGGCAGCCCCGGATCTATGAACACTGAAGCTTTCTTT. Protein sequence: CAGSPGSMNTEAFF. The J gene is TRBJ1-1, the V gene TRBV7-2, with D unresolved. The CDR3 has 14 residues. CDR1 and CDR2 (germline): SGHTA, FQGNSA.

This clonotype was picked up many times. Here the CDR3 DNA reads TGCAGCGTTGTGTTGGGGGAGACCCAGTACTTC. Its protein product is CSVVLGETQYF. This rearrangement joins TRBV29-1 to TRBJ2-5; D gene uncertain. Trimming took 4 bases from V and 5 from J, leaving 8 bases between them. CDR3 length equals 11 residues. CDR1 is SQVTM and CDR2 is ANQGSEA in the germline V gene. Based on the CDR3 plus reference TRBV29-1 and TRBJ2-5, the full variable domain is SAVISQKPSRDICQRGTSLTIQCQVDSQVTMMFWYRQQPGQSLTLIATANQGSEATYESGFVIDKFPISRPNLTFSTLTVSNMSPEDSSIYLCSVVLGETQYFGPGTRLLVL.

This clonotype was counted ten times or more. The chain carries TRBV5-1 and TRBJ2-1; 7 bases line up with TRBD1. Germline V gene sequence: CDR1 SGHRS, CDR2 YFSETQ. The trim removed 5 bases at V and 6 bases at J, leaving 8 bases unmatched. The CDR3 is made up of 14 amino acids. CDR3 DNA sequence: TGCGCCAGCAGATGGGACAGCCCCGGCAATGAGCAGTTCTTC. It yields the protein CASRWDSPGNEQFF.

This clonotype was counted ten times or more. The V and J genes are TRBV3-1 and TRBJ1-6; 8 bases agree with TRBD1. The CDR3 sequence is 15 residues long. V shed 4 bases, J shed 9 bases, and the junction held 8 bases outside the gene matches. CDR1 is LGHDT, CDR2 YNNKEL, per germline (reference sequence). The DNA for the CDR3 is TGTGCCAGCAGCCTGGGACAGGCGATCGGTTCACCCCTCCACTTT. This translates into CASSLGQAIGSPLHF.

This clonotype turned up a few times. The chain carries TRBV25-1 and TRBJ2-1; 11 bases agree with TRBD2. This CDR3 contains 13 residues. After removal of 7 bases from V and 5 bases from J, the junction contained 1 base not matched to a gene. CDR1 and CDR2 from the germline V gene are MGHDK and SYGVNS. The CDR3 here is CASTLAGDNEQFF. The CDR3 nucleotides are TGTGCCAGCACACTAGCGGGGGACAATGAGCAGTTCTTC.

As DNA, the CDR3 is TGTGCCAGCAGCCTGACCCGGGGACAGGGCTGGAATGAGCAGTTCTTC. Translated: CASSLTRGQGWNEQFF. The rearrangement uses TRBV7-9 and TRBJ2-1, with 9 nucleotides matching TRBD1. The CDR3 spans 16 residues. V shed 5 bases, J shed 7 bases, and the junction held 12 bases outside the gene matches. CDR1 is SEHNR, CDR2 FQNEAQ, per germline (reference sequence).

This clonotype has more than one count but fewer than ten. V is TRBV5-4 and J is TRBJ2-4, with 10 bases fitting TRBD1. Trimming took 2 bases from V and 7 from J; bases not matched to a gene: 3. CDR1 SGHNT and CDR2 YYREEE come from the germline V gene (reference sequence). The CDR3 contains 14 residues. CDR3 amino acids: CASSFPDRGNIQYF. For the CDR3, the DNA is TGTGCCAGCAGCTTCCCGGACAGGGGGAACATTCAGTACTTC.

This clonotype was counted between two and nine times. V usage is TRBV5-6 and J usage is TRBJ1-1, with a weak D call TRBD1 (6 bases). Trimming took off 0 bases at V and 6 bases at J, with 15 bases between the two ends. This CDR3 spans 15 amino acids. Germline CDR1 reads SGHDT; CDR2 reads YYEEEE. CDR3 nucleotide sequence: TGTGCCAGCAGCTTGGGGGGACAACTGGCGCCTGAAGCTTTCTTT. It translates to CASSLGGQLAPEAFF.

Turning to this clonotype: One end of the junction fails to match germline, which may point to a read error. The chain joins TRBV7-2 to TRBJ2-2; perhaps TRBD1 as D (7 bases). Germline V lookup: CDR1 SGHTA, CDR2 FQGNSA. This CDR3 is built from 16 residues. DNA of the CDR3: TGTGTCAGCAGCAAAAGACAGGGAGGAAGCACCGGGGAGCTGTTTTTT. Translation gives CVSSKRQGGSTGELFF.

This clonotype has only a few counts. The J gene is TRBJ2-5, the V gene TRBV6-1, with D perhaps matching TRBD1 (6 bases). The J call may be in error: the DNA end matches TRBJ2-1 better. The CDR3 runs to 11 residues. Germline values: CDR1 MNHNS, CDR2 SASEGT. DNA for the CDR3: TGTGCCAGCCTGAGGGGGAATGAGCAGTTCTTC. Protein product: CASLRGNEQFF.

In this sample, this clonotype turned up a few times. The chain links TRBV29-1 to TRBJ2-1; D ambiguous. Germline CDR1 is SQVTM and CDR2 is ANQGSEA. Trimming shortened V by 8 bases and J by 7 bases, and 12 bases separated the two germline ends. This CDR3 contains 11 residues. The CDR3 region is CSSRPGNEQFF. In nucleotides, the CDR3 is TGCAGCTCCCGCCCAGGAAATGAGCAGTTCTTC.

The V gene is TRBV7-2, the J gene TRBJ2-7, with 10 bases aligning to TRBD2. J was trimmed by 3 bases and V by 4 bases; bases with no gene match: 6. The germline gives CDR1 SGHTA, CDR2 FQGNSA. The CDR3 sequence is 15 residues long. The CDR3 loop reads CASSSISSGSYEQYF. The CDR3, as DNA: TGTGCCAGCAGCTCCATCTCTAGCGGGAGCTACGAGCAGTACTTC.

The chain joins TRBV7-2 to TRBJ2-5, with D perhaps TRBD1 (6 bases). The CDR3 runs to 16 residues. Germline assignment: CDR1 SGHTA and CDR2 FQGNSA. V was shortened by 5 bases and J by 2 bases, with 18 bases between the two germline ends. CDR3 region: CASSPWTAGVQETQYF. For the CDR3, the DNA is TGTGCCAGCAGCCCCTGGACAGCCGGAGTTCAAGAGACCCAGTACTTC. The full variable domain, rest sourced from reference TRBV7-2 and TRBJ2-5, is GAGVSQSPSNKVTEKGKDVELRCDPISGHTALYWYRQSLGQGLEFLIYFQGNSAPDKSGLPSDRFSAERTGGSVSTLTIQRTQQEDSAVYLCASSPWTAGVQETQYFGPGTRLLVL.

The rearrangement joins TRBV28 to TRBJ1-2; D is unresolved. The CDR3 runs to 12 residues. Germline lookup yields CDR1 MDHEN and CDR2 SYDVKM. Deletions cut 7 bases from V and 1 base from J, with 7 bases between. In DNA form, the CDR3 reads TGTGCCAGCAAAGACGTTAACTATGGCTACACCTTC. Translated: CASKDVNYGYTF.

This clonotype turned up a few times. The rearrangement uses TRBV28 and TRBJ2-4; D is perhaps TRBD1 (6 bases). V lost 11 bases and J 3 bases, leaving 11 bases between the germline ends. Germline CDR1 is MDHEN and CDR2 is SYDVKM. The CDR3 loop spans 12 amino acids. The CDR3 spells CAGGTSKNIQYF. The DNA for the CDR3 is TGTGCCGGTGGGACAAGCAAAAACATTCAGTACTTC.

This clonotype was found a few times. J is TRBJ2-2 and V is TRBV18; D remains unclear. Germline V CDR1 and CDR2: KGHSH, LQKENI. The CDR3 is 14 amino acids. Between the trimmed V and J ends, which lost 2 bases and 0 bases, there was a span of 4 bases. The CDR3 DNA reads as TGTGCCAGCTCACCAATAGCGAACACCGGGGAGCTGTTTTTT. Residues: CASSPIANTGELFF. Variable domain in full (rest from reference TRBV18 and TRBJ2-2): NAGVMQNPRHLVRRRGQEARLRCSPMKGHSHVYWYRQLPEEGLKFMVYLQKENIIDESGMPKERFSAEFPKEGPSILRIQQVVRGDSAAYFCASSPIANTGELFFGEGSRLTVL.

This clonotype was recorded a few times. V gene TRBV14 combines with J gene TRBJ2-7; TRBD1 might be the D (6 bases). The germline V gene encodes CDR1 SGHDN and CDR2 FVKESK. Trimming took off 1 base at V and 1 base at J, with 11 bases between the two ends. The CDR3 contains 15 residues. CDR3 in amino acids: CASSQVQGWSYEQYF. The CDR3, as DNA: TGTGCCAGCAGCCAAGTTCAGGGGTGGTCCTACGAGCAGTACTTC. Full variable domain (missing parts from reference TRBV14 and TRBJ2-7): EAGVTQFPSHSVIEKGQTVTLRCDPISGHDNLYWYRRVMGKEIKFLLHFVKESKQDESGMPNNRFLAERTGGTYSTLKVQPAELEDSGVYFCASSQVQGWSYEQYFGPGTRLTVT.

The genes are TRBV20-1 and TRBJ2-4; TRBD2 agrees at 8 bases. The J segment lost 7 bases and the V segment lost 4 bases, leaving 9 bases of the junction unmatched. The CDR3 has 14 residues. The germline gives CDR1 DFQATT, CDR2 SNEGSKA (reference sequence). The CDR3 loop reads CSAIRAGGDNIQYF. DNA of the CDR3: TGCAGTGCTATAAGGGCGGGAGGAGATAACATTCAGTACTTC.

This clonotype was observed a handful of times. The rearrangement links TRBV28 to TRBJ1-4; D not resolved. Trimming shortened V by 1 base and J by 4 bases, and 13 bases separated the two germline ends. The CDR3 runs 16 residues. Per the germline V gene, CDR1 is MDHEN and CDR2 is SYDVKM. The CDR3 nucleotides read TGTGCCAGCAGTTTATCCCCGGGAGAACATAATGAAAAACTGTTTTTT. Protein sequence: CASSLSPGEHNEKLFF.

The chain's CDR3 is CSARDFLAGDQETQYF. The CDR3 DNA follows: TGCAGTGCTAGAGATTTCCTAGCGGGGGACCAAGAGACCCAGTACTTC. The genes are TRBV20-1 and TRBJ2-5, with 10 nucleotides matching TRBD2. This CDR3 contains 16 residues. Germline CDR1 reads DFQATT; CDR2 reads SNEGSKA (reference sequence). Losses at the gene ends were 0 bases for V and 0 bases for J; bases not matched to a gene: 4.